Listed here are 9 T cell receptor beta chains from one sample, sequenced in a study of CD8+CD57+ T cells in acquired aplastic anemia. CDR3 and TCR beta VDJ profiling relied on genomic DNA as the template. TCRdb passed the reads through MiXCR, listing each CDR3 protein once. In the table there are about 260,000 distinct CDR3 sequences, 82% of which are singletons. CD8+CD57+ cell expansion, shown by flow cytometry, had occurred in the patients selected for sequencing. The specimen was sorted CD4+, CD8+, or CD8+CD57+ T cells (not recorded which) from PBMCs. The receptors shown here come from a human donor with aplastic anemia.

This chain connects TRBV7-3 to TRBJ2-3; 7 nucleotides align to TRBD2. The V gene's germline CDR1 is SGHTA and CDR2 FQGTGA. There are 14 residues in the CDR3. J gave up 6 bases and V 2 bases, and 5 bases lay outside the gene matches. CDR3 DNA sequence: TGTGCCAGCAGCTTAGCGGGAGTCAACGATACGCAGTATTTT. It specifies CASSLAGVNDTQYF.

The rearrangement uses TRBV7-6 and TRBJ2-7; a weak D match, TRBD1 (6 bases). With 3 bases removed from V and 3 bases from J, the gap between germline ends came to 24 bases. The CDR3 sequence is 18 residues long. Germline V CDR1 and CDR2: SGHVS, FNYEAQ. For the CDR3, the DNA is TGTGCCAGCAGCTTTCCTCACGGGACAAAAGCGACCCACTACGAGCAGTACGTC. Amino acid sequence: CASSFPHGTKATHYEQYV.

Note on this clonotype: The CDR3 ends on some other residue instead of the conserved phenylalanine or tryptophan, so this is likely a read error. The DNA is omitted, as the CDR3 cannot be located on it reliably, and the CDR3 follows TCRdb's listing. The chain employs TRBV7-3 and TRBJ2-1; TRBD2 is taken as the D call from the table, unchecked against the DNA. The CDR3 sequence runs 13 residues, both termini included. Germline CDR1 SGHTA, CDR2 FQGTGA. CDR3 protein: CASSSGGTCEQTL.

About this clonotype itself: As the CDR3 is not closed by the conserved phenylalanine or tryptophan, this likely results from a read error. The limits of the CDR3 on the DNA are not certain, so only TCRdb's listed CDR3 is given. The chain carries TRBV7-3 and TRBJ2-3. The CDR3 adds up to 12 amino acids, both ends counted. Germline V gene sequence: CDR1 SGHTA, CDR2 FQGTGA. This CDR3 reads CASSVGSDTQSD.

This chain joins TRBV7-8 and TRBJ2-7; no clear D gene. Trimming pared 5 bases from V and 3 bases from J, leaving 17 bases between. Per the germline V gene, CDR1 is SGHVS and CDR2 is FQNEAQ. CDR3 length: 15 amino acids. The CDR3: CASSLSTQQVYEQYF. In DNA form, the CDR3 reads TGTGCCAGCAGCCTATCGACACAGCAGGTCTACGAGCAGTACTTC. The full variable domain, completed using reference TRBV7-8 and TRBJ2-7, is GAGVSQSPRYKVAKRGQDVALRCDPISGHVSLFWYQQALGQGPEFLTYFQNEAQLDKSGLPSDRFFAERPEGSVSTLKIQRTQQEDSAVYLCASSLSTQQVYEQYFGPGTRLTVT.

This sequence joins TRBV7-9 and TRBJ2-1, with TRBD1 matching 7 bases. V lost 3 bases to trimming and J lost 11 bases; unmatched junction nucleotides: 10. From germline, CDR1 is SEHNR and CDR2 FQNEAQ (reference sequence). This CDR3 region has 14 residues. As DNA, the CDR3 is TGTGCCAGCAGCTTCTCATTGGGACAGAGGCAGCAGTTCTTC. It yields the protein CASSFSLGQRQQFF.

V gene TRBV19 combines with J gene TRBJ2-5; 8 bases map to TRBD1. Looked up from germline, CDR1 is LNHDA and CDR2 is SQIVND (reference sequence). The length of the CDR3 is 15 residues. The ends lost 9 bases at V and 0 bases at J; junction bases unmatched: 9. The CDR3 DNA reads TGTGCCAGCGCAGGACAGGGCAGTGACCAAGAGACCCAGTACTTC. Translation: CASAGQGSDQETQYF.

This clonotype was found a few times. The rearrangement links TRBV24-1 to TRBJ2-1, with TRBD2 matching 7 bases. Losses at the gene ends were 4 bases for V and 7 bases for J; bases not matched to a gene: 9. CDR3 length: 15 amino acids. In germline, CDR1 is KGHDR, CDR2 SFDVKD. CDR3 region: CATSDPGLPRNEQFF. The CDR3 bases are TGTGCCACCAGTGACCCGGGACTACCCCGTAATGAGCAGTTCTTC.

The V gene is TRBV9, the J gene TRBJ2-7, with TRBD2 as a possible D gene (5 bases). Looked up from germline, CDR1 is SGDLS and CDR2 is YYNGEE. The ends were cut back, 3 bases at V and 12 bases at J, with 16 bases in the middle. CDR3 size: 12 residues. The CDR3 region is CASSASQDDTYV. The CDR3 DNA follows: TGTGCCAGCAGCGCTAGCCAAGACGACACGTACGTC.